Listed below are T cell receptor beta chains from one sample, sequenced in a study of shared clonotypes between healthy human individuals. Assay: immunoSEQ multiplex PCR; the TCRdb copy retains only in-frame clones and omits some. The data contain about 1.5 million clones, roughly 98% of them singletons. Sequencing input: naive CD4+ T cells sorted from blood. The receptor set was obtained from a man aged 25 to 40 in good health. The CDR3 runs from the conserved cysteine through the conserved F or W. The D gene is left open where the match is weak. Clone size is stated in some rows and not others, as once, few, many or a class when expanded.

j_gene: TRBJ1-2
v_gene: TRBV19
d_gene: TRBD1
abundance: NA
CDR3nt: TGTGCCAGTAGTATCCGACAGGGGAACTATGGCTACACCTTC
CDR3aa: CASSIRQGNYGYTF

j_gene: TRBJ2-1
v_gene: TRBV14
d_gene: TRBD2
abundance: NA
CDR3nt: TGTGCCAGCAGCCAAGCACCCCTGCTGGTAGCGGGGAGCTACAATGAGCAGTTCTTC
CDR3aa: CASSQAPLLVAGSYNEQFF

j_gene: TRBJ2-2
v_gene: TRBV7-9
d_gene: TRBD2
abundance: NA
CDR3nt: TGTGCCAGCACCTTAGCGGGTACCGGGGAGCTGTTTTTT
CDR3aa: CASTLAGTGELFF

j_gene: TRBJ2-3
v_gene: TRBV9
d_gene: NA
abundance: NA
CDR3nt: TGTGCCAGCAGCCCCGGGGCCGGAGATACGCAGTATTTT
CDR3aa: CASSPGAGDTQYF

j_gene: TRBJ2-7
v_gene: TRBV28
d_gene: TRBD1
abundance: NA
CDR3nt: TGTGCCAGCAGCCCAGACAGGGGGGCTGGATACGAGCAGTACTTC
CDR3aa: CASSPDRGAGYEQYF

j_gene: TRBJ2-7
v_gene: TRBV11-2
d_gene: NA
abundance: once
CDR3nt: TGTGCCAGCAGCTTAATATATTACGAGCAGTACTTC
CDR3aa: CASSLIYYEQYF

j_gene: TRBJ2-7
v_gene: TRBV11-2
d_gene: NA
abundance: NA
CDR3nt: TGTGCCAGCAGCTTAGTGCGTGGGAGCTCCTACGAGCAGTACTTC
CDR3aa: CASSLVRGSSYEQYF

j_gene: TRBJ1-3
v_gene: TRBV5-1
d_gene: NA
abundance: NA
CDR3nt: TGCGCCAGCAGCTTGTCAGGGGTTGGAAACACCATATATTTT
CDR3aa: CASSLSGVGNTIYF

j_gene: TRBJ2-2
v_gene: TRBV5-1
d_gene: NA
abundance: NA
CDR3nt: TGCGCCAGCAGCCCTGGGACCAACGGGGAGCTGTTTTTT
CDR3aa: CASSPGTNGELFF

j_gene: TRBJ2-2
v_gene: TRBV9
d_gene: TRBD2
abundance: NA
CDR3nt: TGTGCCAGCAGCGCGGTAGCGGGAGCCCCCGGGGAGCTGTTTTTT
CDR3aa: CASSAVAGAPGELFF

j_gene: TRBJ1-3
v_gene: TRBV5-8
d_gene: NA
abundance: once
CDR3nt: TGTGCCAGCAGCCTAGCGCACAGTGCGGACACCATATATTTT
CDR3aa: CASSLAHSADTIYF

j_gene: TRBJ2-5
v_gene: TRBV5-1
d_gene: NA
abundance: NA
CDR3nt: TGCGCCAGCAGCAGGAAGCCGAGTCAAGATTTCCGTGAGACCCAGTACTTC
CDR3aa: CASSRKPSQDFRETQYF

j_gene: TRBJ2-7
v_gene: TRBV27
d_gene: NA
abundance: NA
CDR3nt: TGTGCCAGTTCTCAAACAGCCCCTAGCTCCTACGAGCAGTACTTC
CDR3aa: CASSQTAPSSYEQYF

j_gene: TRBJ2-7
v_gene: TRBV6-1
d_gene: TRBD2
abundance: NA
CDR3nt: TGTGCCAGCAGTTCCCTAGCGGGAGATTCCTACGAGCAGTACTTC
CDR3aa: CASSSLAGDSYEQYF

j_gene: TRBJ2-1
v_gene: TRBV30
d_gene: NA
abundance: NA
CDR3nt: TGTGCCTGGGTACTGGACTCCTACAATGAGCAGTTCTTC
CDR3aa: CAWVLDSYNEQFF

j_gene: TRBJ2-5
v_gene: TRBV11-1
d_gene: NA
abundance: NA
CDR3nt: TGTGCCAGCAGCTTAGCTCAACACGCGGAGACCCAGTACTTC
CDR3aa: CASSLAQHAETQYF

j_gene: TRBJ2-2
v_gene: TRBV9
d_gene: NA
abundance: NA
CDR3nt: TGTGCCAGCAGCGCGGGCAGGGTCACCGGGGAGCTGTTTTTT
CDR3aa: CASSAGRVTGELFF

j_gene: TRBJ2-2
v_gene: TRBV9
d_gene: TRBD2
abundance: NA
CDR3nt: TGTGCCAGCAGCGTAGGGGTAGCGGGAGTAAACACCGGGGAGCTGTTTTTT
CDR3aa: CASSVGVAGVNTGELFF

j_gene: TRBJ2-7
v_gene: TRBV19
d_gene: NA
abundance: NA
CDR3nt: TGTGCCAGTAGTATCGGCCAAGGCTACGAGCAGTACTTC
CDR3aa: CASSIGQGYEQYF

j_gene: TRBJ2-5
v_gene: TRBV7-9
d_gene: NA
abundance: NA
CDR3nt: TGTGCCAGCAGCTTAGCGGCGTACCAAGAGACCCAGTACTTC
CDR3aa: CASSLAAYQETQYF

j_gene: TRBJ1-5
v_gene: TRBV15
d_gene: NA
abundance: NA
CDR3nt: TGTGCCACCAGCAGAGAGGGCCTTCTGGATCAGCCCCAGCATTTT
CDR3aa: CATSREGLLDQPQHF

j_gene: TRBJ2-3
v_gene: TRBV15
d_gene: NA
abundance: NA
CDR3nt: TGTGCCACCAGCAGAGGGGGACGAGGGAGCGCAGATACGCAGTATTTT
CDR3aa: CATSRGGRGSADTQYF

j_gene: TRBJ1-1
v_gene: TRBV9
d_gene: TRBD1
abundance: NA
CDR3nt: TGTGCCAGCAGCCCAAGACAGGGGAACACTGAAGCTTTCTTT
CDR3aa: CASSPRQGNTEAFF

j_gene: TRBJ1-1
v_gene: TRBV2
d_gene: NA
abundance: NA
CDR3nt: TGTGCCAGCAGTGGGCGGTTGAACACTGAAGCTTTCTTT
CDR3aa: CASSGRLNTEAFF

j_gene: TRBJ2-7
v_gene: TRBV19
d_gene: NA
abundance: NA
CDR3nt: TGTGCCAGTAGCCCGACAGGGACTCTCTCCTACGAGCAGTACTTC
CDR3aa: CASSPTGTLSYEQYF

j_gene: TRBJ2-3
v_gene: TRBV4-3
d_gene: TRBD2
abundance: NA
CDR3nt: TGCGCCAGCAGCCTGACTAGCGGGAGCACAGATACGCAGTATTTT
CDR3aa: CASSLTSGSTDTQYF